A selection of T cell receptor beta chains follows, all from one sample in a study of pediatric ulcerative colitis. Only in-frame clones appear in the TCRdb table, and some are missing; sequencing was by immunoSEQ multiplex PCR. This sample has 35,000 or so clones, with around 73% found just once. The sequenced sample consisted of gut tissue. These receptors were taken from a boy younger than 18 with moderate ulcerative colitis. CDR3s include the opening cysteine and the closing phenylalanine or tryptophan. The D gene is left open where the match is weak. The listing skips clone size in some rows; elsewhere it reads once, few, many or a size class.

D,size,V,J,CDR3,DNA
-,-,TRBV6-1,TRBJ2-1,CASPRELGEQFF,TGTGCCAGCCCCAGGGAGCTAGGCGAGCAGTTCTTC
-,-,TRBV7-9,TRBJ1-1,CASRGEAEAFF,TGTGCCAGCAGGGGGGAAGCTGAAGCTTTCTTT
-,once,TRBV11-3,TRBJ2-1,CASSFSGSSYNEQFF,TGTGCCAGCAGCTTTAGCGGAAGCTCCTACAATGAGCAGTTCTTC
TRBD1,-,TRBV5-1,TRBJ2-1,CASSFRDRGYNEQFF,TGCGCCAGCAGCTTCCGGGACAGGGGCTACAATGAGCAGTTCTTC
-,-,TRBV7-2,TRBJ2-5,CASSLGGGGGQETQYF,TGTGCCAGCAGCTTAGGAGGCGGAGGGGGCCAAGAGACCCAGTACTTC
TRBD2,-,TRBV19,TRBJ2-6,CASSRGLAGAGANVLTF,TGTGCCAGTAGTCGTGGGCTAGCGGGGGCTGGGGCCAACGTCCTGACTTTC
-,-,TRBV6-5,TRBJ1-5,CASRQGSNQPQHF,TGTGCCAGCAGACAGGGTAGCAATCAGCCCCAGCATTTT
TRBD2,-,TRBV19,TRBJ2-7,CASSFTSGASYEQYF,TGTGCCAGTAGTTTTACTAGCGGGGCATCCTACGAGCAGTACTTC
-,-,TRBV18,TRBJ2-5,CASSRGETQYF,TGTGCCAGCTCACGCGGGGAGACCCAGTACTTC
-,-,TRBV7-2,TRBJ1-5,CASGRQAGQPQHF,TGTGCCAGCGGACGACAGGCGGGTCAGCCCCAGCATTTT
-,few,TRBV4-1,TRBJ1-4,CASSPVTTNEKLFF,TGCGCCAGCAGTCCCGTGACAACTAATGAAAAACTGTTTTTT
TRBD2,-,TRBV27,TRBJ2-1,CASTVIGGFGRALFYNEQFF,TGTGCCAGCACCGTTATCGGGGGGTTTGGCAGGGCACTTTTCTACAATGAGCAGTTCTTC
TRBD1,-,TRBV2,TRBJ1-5,CASSDRVGGADQPQHF,TGTGCCAGCAGTGATCGGGTAGGGGGCGCCGATCAGCCCCAGCATTTT
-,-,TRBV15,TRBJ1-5,CATGGAGLQPQHF,TGTGCCACCGGAGGGGCAGGACTTCAGCCCCAGCATTTT
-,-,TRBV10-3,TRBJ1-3,CAIGGLGNTIYF,TGTGCCATCGGGGGACTAGGAAACACCATATATTTT
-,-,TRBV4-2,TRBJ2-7,CASSQDRGAYYEQYF,TGTGCCAGCAGCCAAGATAGGGGAGCTTACTACGAGCAGTACTTC
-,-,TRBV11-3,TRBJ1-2,CASSLGVRANYGYTF,TGTGCCAGCAGCTTAGGAGTCAGGGCTAACTATGGCTACACCTTC
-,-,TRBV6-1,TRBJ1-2,CASSEGTRGYGYTF,TGTGCCAGCAGTGAAGGGACCCGGGGCTATGGCTACACCTTC
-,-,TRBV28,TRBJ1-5,CASSARTGPSQPQHF,TGTGCCAGCAGTGCTCGGACCGGCCCTTCTCAGCCCCAGCATTTT
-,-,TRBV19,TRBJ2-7,CASTNGAGLTYEQYF,TGTGCCAGTACTAATGGGGCAGGACTTACCTACGAGCAGTACTTC
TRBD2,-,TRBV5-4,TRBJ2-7,CAVALGAGNYEQYF,TGTGCCGTAGCCCTGGGAGCGGGAAACTACGAGCAGTACTTC
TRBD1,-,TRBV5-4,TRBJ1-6,CASNVQGYGSPLHF,TGTGCCAGCAACGTACAGGGGTATGGTTCACCCCTCCACTTT
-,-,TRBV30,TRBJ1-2,CAWSVWDGGYTF,TGTGCCTGGAGTGTATGGGACGGTGGCTACACCTTC
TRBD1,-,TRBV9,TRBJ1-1,CASSAGGTEAFF,TGTGCCAGCAGCGCAGGGGGTACTGAAGCTTTCTTT
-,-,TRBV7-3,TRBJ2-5,CASSFGSQETQYF,TGTGCCAGCAGCTTTGGATCTCAGGAGACCCAGTACTTC
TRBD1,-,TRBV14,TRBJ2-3,CASSRSGQGSDTQYF,TGTGCCAGCAGCCGATCGGGACAGGGGTCAGATACGCAGTATTTT
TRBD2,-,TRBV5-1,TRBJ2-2,CASSLAGSGIDTGELFF,TGCGCCAGCAGCTTGGCCGGTAGCGGGATTGACACCGGGGAGCTGTTTTTT
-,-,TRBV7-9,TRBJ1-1,CASSFFSGRSEAFF,TGTGCCAGCAGCTTTTTTTCAGGTCGCTCTGAAGCTTTCTTT
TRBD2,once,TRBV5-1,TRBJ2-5,CASSLALAGVEETQYF,TGCGCCAGCAGCTTGGCCCTAGCGGGAGTGGAAGAGACCCAGTACTTC
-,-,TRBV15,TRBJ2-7,CATSRWGLLATEQYF,TGTGCCACCAGCAGATGGGGGCTACTAGCTACCGAGCAGTACTTC
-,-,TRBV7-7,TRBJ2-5,CASSLFLSETQYF,TGTGCCAGCAGCTTATTCTTAAGCGAGACCCAGTACTTC